The T cell receptor beta chain described here comes from a study of blood T cell repertoires in COVID-19. The germline V gene encodes CDR1 MNHEY and CDR2 SVGAGI. The CDR3 has 14 amino acids. The J segment lost 1 base and the V segment lost 2 bases, leaving 1 base of the junction unmatched. Adults between roughly 18 and 95 years of age took part from fewer than 30 US areas. Some clones are missing from TCRdb's copy, which holds only in-frame ones; the method was immunoSEQ multiplex PCR. In the table there are about 200,000 clones, approximately 80% of which are singletons. This sequence originates from a man in his forties or fifties who had recovered from COVID-19. Sequences were obtained from PBMCs or T cells enriched from blood (not recorded which). V gene TRBV6-5 combines with J gene TRBJ1-1; 7 bases map to TRBD1. CDR3 amino acids: CASSYRDRNTEAFF. Written as DNA, the CDR3 is TGTGCCAGCAGTTACCGGGACAGGAACACTGAAGCTTTCTTT.